The present T cell receptor (beta chain) was sequenced within a study of blood T cell repertoires in COVID-19. In the study's own analysis: For nucleated cells, counts were estimated from reference gene primer amplification. Sequencing was performed with immunoSEQ multiplex PCR; in TCRdb, only in-frame clones are kept and a portion is missing. D and trimming were read from the DNA, whereas the V and J calls and clone size are those reported in that table. This table holds about 120,000 clones, 78% found once. This sequence originates from a man aged 70 or older with acute or convalescent COVID-19. Sequencing used peripheral blood.

CDR3 protein: CASSEVVWGVYEQYF. The CDR3 bases are TGTGCCAGCAGTGAAGTAGTTTGGGGGGTATACGAGCAGTACTTC. V gene TRBV25-1 combines with J gene TRBJ2-7, with a weak D call TRBD2 (6 bases). The V end was cut by 2 bases, the J end by 4 bases, with 15 bases between. Germline-derived CDR1 and CDR2 are MGHDK and SYGVNS. CDR3 size: 15 residues.